What follows are 29 T cell receptor beta chains derived from one specimen sequenced in a study of T cells in Graves' hyperthyroidism and ophthalmopathy. RNA transcripts provided the source from which TCR beta CDR3 regions were amplified. With the HTBI primer set, the TCR CDR3 went through a first round of RT-PCR. From the multiplex PCR reads, TCRdb called clonotypes with MiXCR, one entry per CDR3 protein. The data hold around 190,000 distinct CDR3 sequences, with 17% observed a single time. The specimen was blood. The receptors shown here come from a woman between 45 and 65 years old with Graves' hyperthyroidism.

This clonotype was picked up many times. V and J are TRBV11-2 and TRBJ1-2, with a possible D match to TRBD1 (6 bases). Trimming left V 1 base short and J 4 bases short, with 16 bases between. This CDR3 has 16 amino acids. The germline CDR1 and CDR2 sequences are SGHAT and FQNNGV. CDR3 protein: CASSLGIRGAGYGYTF. CDR3 bases: TGTGCCAGCAGCTTAGGAATTCGGGGGGCGGGCTATGGCTACACCTTC. Supplemented by reference TRBV11-2 and TRBJ1-2, the full variable domain reads EAGVAQSPRYKIIEKRQSVAFWCNPISGHATLYWYQQILGQGPKLLIQFQNNGVVDDSQLPKDRFSAERLKGVDSTLKIQPAKLEDSAVYLCASSLGIRGAGYGYTFGSGTRLTVV.

This clonotype occurred many times. The genes are TRBV2 and TRBJ2-2; D may be TRBD1 or TRBD2 (5 bases each). The CDR3 runs 14 residues. Looked up from germline, CDR1 is SNHLY and CDR2 is FYNNEI. Trimming took off 7 bases at V and 3 bases at J, with 12 bases between the two ends. The CDR3 reads CASTGTEDTGELFF. CDR3 in DNA: TGTGCCAGCACGGGGACCGAGGACACCGGGGAGCTGTTTTTT.

The chain recombines TRBV7-3 with TRBJ2-7; 10 nucleotides agree with TRBD2. V shed 2 bases and J 3 bases; nucleotides not matched to a gene: 4. This CDR3 contains 15 residues. The V gene's germline CDR1 is SGHTA and CDR2 FQGTGA. The CDR3 here is CASSLSTSGVYEQYF. CDR3 in DNA: TGTGCCAGCAGCTTATCCACTAGCGGGGTCTACGAGCAGTACTTC.

This clonotype appeared many times. The chain uses TRBV20-1 and TRBJ2-1, with D uncertain. The ends were cut back, 2 bases at V and 2 bases at J, with 13 bases in the middle. CDR3 length: 15 residues. The germline gives CDR1 DFQATT, CDR2 SNEGSKA (reference sequence). CDR3 region: CSARWYASAYNEQFF. CDR3 coding DNA: TGCAGTGCTAGATGGTACGCGTCAGCCTACAATGAGCAGTTCTTC.

This clonotype was observed many times. V usage is TRBV29-1 and J usage is TRBJ1-1, with D uncertain. The CDR3 sequence is 13 residues long. Germline V CDR1 and CDR2: SQVTM, ANQGSEA. Trimming took off 7 bases at V and 0 bases at J, with 12 bases between the two ends. The CDR3: CSARPDLNTEAFF. The CDR3 DNA reads TGCAGCGCCCGACCGGATTTGAACACTGAAGCTTTCTTT.

This clonotype was picked up many times. This chain joins TRBV12-3 or TRBV12-4 and TRBJ1-1, with 8 positions matching TRBD1. The CDR3 spans 14 residues. J lost 4 bases, V lost 5 bases, and 6 bases had no gene match. DNA of the CDR3: TGTGCCAGCAGTAAACCAGGACAGGGCACTGAAGCTTTCTTT. It translates to CASSKPGQGTEAFF.

The chain links TRBV9 to TRBJ2-2; D gene unclear. Germline values: CDR1 SGDLS, CDR2 YYNGEE. This CDR3 is 14 amino acids long. Trimming cost V 3 bases and J 1 base, with 7 bases left between them. DNA for the CDR3: TGTGCCAGCAGCGAATTCTGGAACACCGGGGAGCTGTTTTTT. Its translation is CASSEFWNTGELFF. The variable domain in full, completed from reference TRBV9 and TRBJ2-2, reads DSGVTQTPKHLITATGQRVTLRCSPRSGDLSVYWYQQSLDQGLQFLIQYYNGEERAKGNILERFSAQQFPDLHSELNLSSLELGDSALYFCASSEFWNTGELFFGEGSRLTVL.

This clonotype was counted at least ten times. This chain connects TRBV20-1 to TRBJ1-1, with D unclear. The CDR3 is 14 residues long. V was shortened by 5 bases and J by 5 bases, with 18 bases between the two germline ends. Looked up from germline, CDR1 is DFQATT and CDR2 is SNEGSKA (reference sequence). Written as DNA, the CDR3 is TGCAGTGCTCCCAACCTCGAAGGGCTGACTGAAGCTTTCTTT. This sequence encodes CSAPNLEGLTEAFF.

CDR3 region: CSARGQGRANYGYTF. CDR3 bases: TGCAGTGCTAGAGGGCAGGGCAGGGCTAACTATGGCTACACCTTC. The chain is built from TRBV20-1 and TRBJ1-2; a possible D gene is TRBD1 (5 bases). Trimming removed 1 base from V and 0 bases from J, with 12 bases in between. Germline loops: CDR1 DFQATT, CDR2 SNEGSKA (reference sequence). The CDR3 length is 15 residues.

This clonotype occurred many times. The V gene is TRBV19, the J gene TRBJ1-2, with 8 bases fitting TRBD1. The CDR3 is 15 residues long. Germline assignment: CDR1 LNHDA and CDR2 SQIVND (reference sequence). Unmatched junction bases numbered 7, after V lost 5 bases and J lost 2 bases. CDR3 region: CASSAAGTGNYGYTF. In DNA form, the CDR3 reads TGTGCCAGTAGTGCAGCCGGGACAGGCAACTATGGCTACACCTTC.

The chain uses TRBV28 and TRBJ1-2; D is unresolved. This CDR3 is 16 amino acids long. The V gene lost 2 bases and the J gene lost 3 bases, with 16 bases spanning the gap. The germline CDR1 and CDR2 sequences are MDHEN and SYDVKM. The CDR3 nucleotides read TGTGCCAGCAGTTTAAATGGCCCCTGGGAAGACTATGGCTACACCTTC. Encoded protein: CASSLNGPWEDYGYTF.

This clonotype was detected a few times. The chain carries TRBV9 and TRBJ1-1; D not resolved. The CDR3 has 13 residues. V dropped 6 bases and J dropped 7 bases, with 16 bases sitting between them. Per germline, CDR1 SGDLS and CDR2 YYNGEE. CDR3 protein: CASNVNSELEAFF. CDR3 DNA: TGTGCCAGCAACGTTAACAGCGAACTTGAAGCTTTCTTT.

The rearrangement joins TRBV6-1 to TRBJ1-3; TRBD1 might be the D (5 bases). The CDR3 runs to 13 residues. Trimming left V 4 bases short and J 2 bases short, with 6 bases between. Per the germline V gene, CDR1 is MNHNS and CDR2 is SASEGT. The CDR3 DNA is TGTGCCAGCAGTGGACAGACTGGAAACACCATATATTTT. Protein product: CASSGQTGNTIYF.

This clonotype was seen a few times. The rearrangement links TRBV9 to TRBJ2-1; 10 bases align to TRBD2. CDR3 length: 16 residues. Trimming removed 0 bases from V and 5 bases from J; junction bases left unmatched: 5. Looked up from germline, CDR1 is SGDLS and CDR2 is YYNGEE. The CDR3 sequence: CASSVEGLATNNEQFF. CDR3 bases: TGTGCCAGCAGCGTAGAGGGACTAGCGACTAACAATGAGCAGTTCTTC.

This clonotype was observed at least ten times. The gene calls are TRBV7-3 and TRBJ2-1; D unclear. The CDR3 is 15 amino acids. With 3 bases removed from V and 0 bases from J, the gap between germline ends came to 9 bases. Germline CDR1 is SGHTA and CDR2 is FQGTGA. The CDR3 sequence is CASSFDSSSYNEQFF. The CDR3 nucleotides are TGTGCCAGCAGCTTTGACTCAAGCTCCTACAATGAGCAGTTCTTC.

V is TRBV2 and J is TRBJ2-5, with 9 bases matching TRBD2. CDR3 length: 15 residues. Germline CDR1 and CDR2: SNHLY and FYNNEI. Germline trimming cut 3 bases from V and 5 bases from J; bases unmatched to any gene: 7. CDR3 bases: TGTGCCAGCAGTGACTTTGGGCTAGCGGGGGAGACCCAGTACTTC. Protein product: CASSDFGLAGETQYF.

V usage is TRBV6-6 and J usage is TRBJ2-7, with TRBD1 identical over 10 bases. CDR3 length: 16 residues. V shed 2 bases and J 4 bases; nucleotides not matched to a gene: 8. Germline CDR1 reads MNHNY; CDR2 reads SVGAGI (reference sequence). This CDR3 reads CASSYGKGQGFYEQYF. CDR3 nucleotide sequence: TGTGCCAGCAGTTACGGAAAGGGACAGGGGTTTTACGAGCAGTACTTC.

There are many counts of this clonotype. The chain combines TRBV12-3 or TRBV12-4 with TRBJ1-1, with D uncertain. Trimming left V 6 bases short and J 5 bases short, with 13 bases between. This CDR3 has 13 residues. The CDR3 loop is CASSLIQGTEAFF. CDR3 DNA: TGTGCCAGCAGCCTTATCCAAGGGACTGAAGCTTTCTTT.

This clonotype was counted ten times or more. The chain is built from TRBV19 and TRBJ2-1; 8 bases align to TRBD1. The CDR3 length is 18 residues. V shed 4 bases, J shed 7 bases, and the junction held 18 bases outside the gene matches. The germline CDR1 and CDR2 sequences are LNHDA and SQIVND (reference sequence). CDR3 coding DNA: TGTGCCAGTAGTACACTATGGGGTGACAGGGGCTCATGGAATGAGCAGTTCTTC. Protein sequence: CASSTLWGDRGSWNEQFF.

This clonotype showed up many times. V and J are TRBV14 and TRBJ2-1, with D possibly being TRBD1 (5 bases). Deletions cut 1 base from V and 4 bases from J, with 20 bases between. Germline values: CDR1 SGHDN, CDR2 FVKESK. This CDR3 spans 18 amino acids. The CDR3 loop is CASSQAPPSSTVYNEQFF. Here the CDR3 DNA reads TGTGCCAGCAGCCAAGCCCCTCCTTCTTCGACAGTTTACAATGAGCAGTTCTTC. Complete variable domain (other parts from reference TRBV14 and TRBJ2-1): EAGVTQFPSHSVIEKGQTVTLRCDPISGHDNLYWYRRVMGKEIKFLLHFVKESKQDESGMPNNRFLAERTGGTYSTLKVQPAELEDSGVYFCASSQAPPSSTVYNEQFFGPGTRLTVL.

The V and J genes are TRBV5-4 and TRBJ1-5; 7 bases are a match to TRBD1. The CDR3 extends over 14 amino acids. From germline, CDR1 is SGHNT and CDR2 YYREEE (reference sequence). Losses at the gene ends were 4 bases for V and 2 bases for J; bases not matched to a gene: 3. CDR3 sequence: CASSTGQGNQPQHF. The DNA of the CDR3 is TGTGCCAGCAGCACCGGACAGGGCAATCAGCCCCAGCATTTT.

At least ten counts were recorded for this clonotype. This chain uses TRBV5-1 with TRBJ1-1; 8 bases align to TRBD1. Germline trimming cut 5 bases from V and 6 bases from J; bases unmatched to any gene: 6. The CDR3 has 13 amino acids. Per the germline V gene, CDR1 is SGHRS and CDR2 is YFSETQ. The CDR3 loop reads CASSWTGSAEAFF. DNA of the CDR3: TGCGCCAGCAGTTGGACAGGGTCCGCTGAAGCTTTCTTT.

The CDR3 reads CASSFRQGVDTGELFF. The CDR3 DNA reads TGTGCCAGCAGCTTCAGACAGGGGGTCGACACCGGGGAGCTGTTTTTT. The chain links TRBV5-6 to TRBJ2-2; 9 bases line up with TRBD1. The junction had 5 bases not matched to a gene; V was cut back by 2 bases and J by 3 bases. Germline V gene sequence: CDR1 SGHDT, CDR2 YYEEEE. The CDR3 loop spans 16 amino acids. The entire variable domain, with the rest obtained from reference TRBV5-6 and TRBJ2-2, is as follows: DAGVTQSPTHLIKTRGQQVTLRCSPKSGHDTVSWYQQALGQGPQFIFQYYEEEERQRGNFPDRFSGHQFPNYSSELNVNALLLGDSALYLCASSFRQGVDTGELFFGEGSRLTVL.

This clonotype was counted ten times or more. The chain couples TRBV10-2 to TRBJ2-5; possible D gene TRBD1, 6 bases. Germline assignment: CDR1 WSHSY and CDR2 SAAADI. Trimming left V 4 bases short and J 9 bases short, with 18 bases between. The CDR3 sequence is 14 residues long. The CDR3 spells CASSAGTPLSAQYF. CDR3 sequence (DNA): TGCGCCAGCAGTGCCGGGACACCCCTATCGGCCCAGTACTTC.

The table lists this clonotype with many counts. The chain recombines TRBV7-2 with TRBJ2-2; D uncertain. This CDR3 region has 14 residues. V lost 5 bases and J 2 bases, leaving 9 bases between the germline ends. The germline V gene has CDR1 SGHTA and CDR2 FQGNSA. The CDR3 DNA sequence: TGTGCCAGCAGCACCGCTGTAAACACCGGGGAGCTGTTTTTT. Its protein is CASSTAVNTGELFF.

This clonotype was recorded at least ten times. This chain uses TRBV5-1 with TRBJ1-1; D is perhaps TRBD1 (5 bases). The V end was cut by 1 base, the J end by 1 base, with 14 bases between. Per the germline V gene, CDR1 is SGHRS and CDR2 is YFSETQ. The CDR3 contains 16 residues. The CDR3 DNA sequence: TGCGCCAGCAGCTTGCCCGGGGCGAGTCGGAACACTGAAGCTTTCTTT. It is translated as CASSLPGASRNTEAFF.

This clonotype was found many times. The J gene is TRBJ2-2, the V gene TRBV6-1; D may be TRBD1 or TRBD2 (5 bases each). The CDR3 covers 15 residues. The ends were cut back, 6 bases at V and 5 bases at J, with 16 bases in the middle. CDR1 is MNHNS and CDR2 is SASEGT in the germline V gene. The CDR3, as DNA: TGTGCCAGCAGGGGGGATCATTCGGGTACCGGGGAGCTGTTTTTT. As protein: CASRGDHSGTGELFF.

This clonotype was seen a handful of times. This clone may be a read error of a much larger clone one base away. V gene TRBV6-1 combines with J gene TRBJ2-2; 7 bases map to TRBD1. The CDR3 is 13 amino acids. Germline V lookup: CDR1 MNHNS, CDR2 SASEGT. CDR3 DNA sequence: TGTGCCAGCCTGGGACAGATCACCGGGGAGCTGTCTTTT. The encoded protein is CASLGQITGELSF.

This clonotype was recorded at least ten times. The chain recombines TRBV28 with TRBJ1-1; D perhaps matches TRBD1 (5 bases). The CDR3 extends over 13 amino acids. V was clipped by 5 bases and J by 4 bases, with 11 bases between them. Germline lookup yields CDR1 MDHEN and CDR2 SYDVKM. The CDR3 sequence: CASSRGRGTEAFF. The CDR3 DNA reads as TGTGCCAGCAGTCGGGGGAGGGGCACTGAAGCTTTCTTT.